This T cell receptor (beta chain) was profiled in a study of T cell responses to AZD1222 COVID-19 vaccine (dated by TCRdb to about 2021). A note on the overall study: A total of roughly 240 trial participants underwent TCR sequencing, of whom 207 received two doses of AZD1222 and some 25 received two doses of the MenACWY control vaccine. Trial participants were enrolled into age subgroups of 18-55, 56-69 and 70-plus years, which contained about 150, 27 and 61 TCR-sequenced participants, respectively. Overall study outcomes, separate from this receptor: The whole spike protein was spanned by vaccine-associated CD4 TCRs, and dominant responses were seen in regions 160-218 and 743-854. A significant rise in spike-specific TCR breadth and depth was observed after two AZD1222 doses relative to day 0 and relative to MenACWY recipients. Conclusions about previously exposed vaccinees are limited, since just 6 or 7 AZD1222 recipients were seropositive for SARS-CoV-2 at baseline. In the small 56-69-year group, the increase in depth fell short of significance, most likely because of low power. Participants were mostly white British and included more females than males, and it was suggested by the authors that clonal diversity may have been underestimated. Epitopes outside the regions mutated in the B.1.351 and B.1.1.7 variants were reportedly recognized by nearly half of the unique spike-specific TCRs. Because no samples from the day 14 peak response were available, repertoires could be characterized only after the peak T cell response.

Concerning this clone itself: It lacks a known antigen. It has no much larger one-base neighbor in the sample; base qualities were not kept.

At the junction V is shortened by 1 base and J by 5 bases, with 13 bases in between. In the germline V gene (reference sequence), CDR1 corresponds to LNHDA and CDR2 to SQIVND. From the cysteine through the phenylalanine, the CDR3 covers 15 amino acids. The retained sequence is limited to the CDR3, 45 bases, with the frame set at the first base. What this sample's time point label stands for: about 28 days (+/-7) after the second vaccine dose. AZD1222 recipients whose second dose came at about 4 weeks and those whose second dose came at about 12 weeks were combined into one group, since spike-specific TCR depth and breadth did not differ between the two schedules. The vaccinee samples were drawn from two UK trials, COV001 and COV002, one of which was a single-blind randomized controlled phase 2/3 trial testing AZD1222 (ChAdOx1 nCoV-19) in healthy adults. For TCRbeta chain sequencing, PBMC samples were collected from trial participants at day 0 and at day 28 after the second dose.

The CDR3 regions of human TCRbeta chains were analyzed by immunosequencing. The published analysis was carried out like this. TCRs in the repertoires were compared against a reference library of SARS-CoV-2-specific TCRs that had been generated with the MIRA antigen-specificity platform. Breadth was defined as the fraction of unique TCRs that were SARS-CoV-2-associated. Depth was defined as the fraction of total T cells that were SARS-CoV-2-associated. Using the MIRA data, every spike-specific TCR was mapped to the spike region that the TCR reacted to and assigned to either a CD4 or a CD8 class. Log10-transformed breadth and depth values were compared by one-way ANOVA with Sidak's multiple comparisons tests. The table was pulled from immuneACCESS by TCRdb, which kept in-frame rearrangements only. Such tables lose some clones; where checked, under half of the loss comes from unresolved V genes, and the rest has no known cause. That table furnishes V, J and clone size, whereas the DNA furnished D and trimming. For this sample the table gives about 150,000 clones, of which around 85% were detected only once. Over 1% of the sample rests with the top ten.

The chain couples TRBV19 to TRBJ2-3; the D gene remains uncertain. The starting material was peripheral blood, obtained 28 days after the second AZD1222 dose. This receptor was identified in an adult who received the AZD1222 COVID-19 vaccine. The nucleotide sequence is TGTGCCAGTAGTATAGGCTCGGGTGTTGAAGATACGCAGTATTTT. Translated, this gives CASSIGSGVEDTQYF. With the portions outside the CDR3 filled from the reference TRBV19 and TRBJ2-3 genes, the complete variable region becomes DGGITQSPKYLFRKEGQNVTLSCEQNLNHDAMYWYRQDPGQGLRLIYYSQIVNDFQKGDIAEGYSVSREKKESFPLTVTSAQKNPTAFYLCASSIGSGVEDTQYFGPGTRLTVL.